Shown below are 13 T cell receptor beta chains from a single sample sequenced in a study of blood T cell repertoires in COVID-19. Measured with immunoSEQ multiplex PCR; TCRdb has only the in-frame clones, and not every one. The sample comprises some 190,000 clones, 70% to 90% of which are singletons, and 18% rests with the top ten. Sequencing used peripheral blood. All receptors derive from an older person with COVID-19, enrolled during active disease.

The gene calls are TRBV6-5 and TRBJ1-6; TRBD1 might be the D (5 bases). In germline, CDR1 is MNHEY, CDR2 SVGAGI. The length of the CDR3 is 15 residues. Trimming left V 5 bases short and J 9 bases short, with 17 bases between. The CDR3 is CASSRASRRGSPLHF. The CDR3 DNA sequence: TGTGCCAGCAGTCGGGCCAGCCGGAGGGGTTCACCCCTCCACTTT.

CDR3 loop: CASSLPGQGVETQYF. In nucleotides, the CDR3 is TGTGCCAGCAGCTTGCCGGGACAGGGTGTAGAGACCCAGTACTTC. This chain links TRBV5-4 with TRBJ2-5; 9 bases map to TRBD1. The CDR3 loop spans 15 amino acids. Germline CDR1 is SGHNT and CDR2 is YYREEE (reference sequence). With V trimmed by 1 base and J by 4 bases, 5 bases remained unmatched.

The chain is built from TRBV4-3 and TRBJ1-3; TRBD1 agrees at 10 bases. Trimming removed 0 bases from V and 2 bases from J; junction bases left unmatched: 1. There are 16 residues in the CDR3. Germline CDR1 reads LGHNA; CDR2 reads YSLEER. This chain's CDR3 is CASSQDGQGAGNTIYF. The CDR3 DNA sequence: TGCGCCAGCAGCCAAGATGGACAGGGGGCTGGAAACACCATATATTTT.

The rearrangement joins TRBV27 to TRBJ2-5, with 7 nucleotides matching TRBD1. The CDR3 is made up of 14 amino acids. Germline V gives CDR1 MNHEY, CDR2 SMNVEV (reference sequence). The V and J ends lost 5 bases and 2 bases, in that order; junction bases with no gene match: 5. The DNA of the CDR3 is TGTGCCAGCAGTCCACAGGGGTATCAAGAGACCCAGTACTTC. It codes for CASSPQGYQETQYF.

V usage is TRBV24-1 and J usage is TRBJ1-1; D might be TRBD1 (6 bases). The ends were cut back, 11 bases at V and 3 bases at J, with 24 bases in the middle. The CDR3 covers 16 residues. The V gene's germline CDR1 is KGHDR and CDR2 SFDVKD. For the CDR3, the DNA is TGTGCCAGAGGACAGTATGAGGGGGTGCTGCACACTGAAGCTTTCTTT. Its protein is CARGQYEGVLHTEAFF.

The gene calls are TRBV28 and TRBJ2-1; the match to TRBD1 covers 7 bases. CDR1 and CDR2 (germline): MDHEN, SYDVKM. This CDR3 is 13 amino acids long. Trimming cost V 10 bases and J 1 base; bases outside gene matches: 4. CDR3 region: CAIRRGSYNEQFF. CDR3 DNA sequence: TGTGCCATTCGCAGGGGGTCCTACAATGAGCAGTTCTTC.

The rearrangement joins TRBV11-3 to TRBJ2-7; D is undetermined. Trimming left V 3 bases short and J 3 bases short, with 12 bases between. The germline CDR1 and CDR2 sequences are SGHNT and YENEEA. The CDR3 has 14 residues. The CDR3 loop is CASSFSDVDYEQYF. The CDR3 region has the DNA TGTGCCAGCAGCTTCAGCGACGTCGACTACGAGCAGTACTTC.

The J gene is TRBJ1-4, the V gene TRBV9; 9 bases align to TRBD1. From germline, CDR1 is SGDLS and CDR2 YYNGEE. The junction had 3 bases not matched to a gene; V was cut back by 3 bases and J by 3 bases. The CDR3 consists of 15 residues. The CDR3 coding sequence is TGTGCCAGCAGCGCAGGGGACAGGGCTAATGAAAAACTGTTTTTT. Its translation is CASSAGDRANEKLFF.

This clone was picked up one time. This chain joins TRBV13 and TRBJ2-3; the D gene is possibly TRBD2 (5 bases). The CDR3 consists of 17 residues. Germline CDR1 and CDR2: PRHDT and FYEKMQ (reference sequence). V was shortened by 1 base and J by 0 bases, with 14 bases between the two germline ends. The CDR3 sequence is CASSLALDLSSTDTQYF. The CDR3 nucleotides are TGTGCCAGCAGCTTAGCGTTGGACTTATCTAGCACAGATACGCAGTATTTT.

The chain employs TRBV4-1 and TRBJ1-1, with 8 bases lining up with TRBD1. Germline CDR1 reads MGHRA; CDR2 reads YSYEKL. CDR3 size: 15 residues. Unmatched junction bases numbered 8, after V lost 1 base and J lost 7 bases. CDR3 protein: CASSQVPGQDLEAFF. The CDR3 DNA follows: TGCGCCAGCAGCCAAGTCCCGGGACAGGACCTTGAAGCTTTCTTT.

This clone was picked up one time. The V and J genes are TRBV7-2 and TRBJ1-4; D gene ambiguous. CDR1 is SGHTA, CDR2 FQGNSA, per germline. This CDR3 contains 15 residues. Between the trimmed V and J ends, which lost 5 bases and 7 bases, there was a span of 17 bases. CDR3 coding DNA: TGTGCCAGCAGCACCCTCGGGAACGTTGGTGAAAAACTGTTTTTT. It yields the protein CASSTLGNVGEKLFF.

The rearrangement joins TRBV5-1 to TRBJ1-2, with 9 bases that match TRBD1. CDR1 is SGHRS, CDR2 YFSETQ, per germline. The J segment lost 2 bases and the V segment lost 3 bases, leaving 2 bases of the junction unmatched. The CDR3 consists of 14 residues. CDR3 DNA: TGCGCCAGCAGCTGGACAGGGGAAAACTATGGCTACACCTTC. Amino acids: CASSWTGENYGYTF.

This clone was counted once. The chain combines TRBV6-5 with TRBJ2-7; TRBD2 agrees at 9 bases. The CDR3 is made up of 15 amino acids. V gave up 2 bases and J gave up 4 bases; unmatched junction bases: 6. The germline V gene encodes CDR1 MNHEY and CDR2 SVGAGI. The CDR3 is CASSYGRLAEYEQYF. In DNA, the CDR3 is TGTGCCAGCAGTTACGGTCGACTAGCGGAATACGAGCAGTACTTC.